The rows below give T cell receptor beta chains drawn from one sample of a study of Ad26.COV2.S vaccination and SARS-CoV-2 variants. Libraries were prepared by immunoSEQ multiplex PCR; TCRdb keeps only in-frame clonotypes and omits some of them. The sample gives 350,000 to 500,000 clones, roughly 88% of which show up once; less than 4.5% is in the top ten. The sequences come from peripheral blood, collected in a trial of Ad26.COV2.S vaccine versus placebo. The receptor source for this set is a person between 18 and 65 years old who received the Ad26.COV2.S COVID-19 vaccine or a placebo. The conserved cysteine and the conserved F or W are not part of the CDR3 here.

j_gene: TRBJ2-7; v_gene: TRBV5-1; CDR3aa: ASSLTGGMYEQY
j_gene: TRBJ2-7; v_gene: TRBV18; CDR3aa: ASSPGQSGEQY
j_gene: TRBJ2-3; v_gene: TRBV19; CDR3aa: ASSPGTSGTTDTQY
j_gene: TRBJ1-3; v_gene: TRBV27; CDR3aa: ASRPTGSSGNTIY
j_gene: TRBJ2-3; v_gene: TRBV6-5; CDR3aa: ASRGQGSDTQY
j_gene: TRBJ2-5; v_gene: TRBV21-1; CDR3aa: ASSKAGETETQY
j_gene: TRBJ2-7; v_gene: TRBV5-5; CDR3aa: ASSIGQEGYEQY
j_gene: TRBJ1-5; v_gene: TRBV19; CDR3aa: ASSPLTGSHQPQH
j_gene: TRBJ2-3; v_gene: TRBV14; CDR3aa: ASSLGGTDTQY
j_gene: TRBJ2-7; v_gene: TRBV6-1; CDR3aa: ASSEATTYEQY
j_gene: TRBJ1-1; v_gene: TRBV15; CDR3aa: ATSRFPGQGATEAF
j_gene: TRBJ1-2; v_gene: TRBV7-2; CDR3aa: ASSPSGTENYGYT
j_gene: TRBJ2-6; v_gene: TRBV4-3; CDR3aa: ASSQDLSSGANVLT
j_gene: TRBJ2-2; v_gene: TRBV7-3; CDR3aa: ASSAFGLAGGDTGELF
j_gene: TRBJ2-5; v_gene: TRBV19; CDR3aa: ATASLQTQY
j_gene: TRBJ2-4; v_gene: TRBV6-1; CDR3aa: ASSEGGLAKNIQY
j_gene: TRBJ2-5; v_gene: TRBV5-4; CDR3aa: ASSLGTSGKETQY
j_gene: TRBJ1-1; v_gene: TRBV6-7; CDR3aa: ASSYPRGMNTEAF
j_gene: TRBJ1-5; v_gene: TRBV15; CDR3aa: ATSRDPLRQGRQPQH
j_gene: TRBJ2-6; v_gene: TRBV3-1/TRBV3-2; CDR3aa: ASSPFESSGANVLT